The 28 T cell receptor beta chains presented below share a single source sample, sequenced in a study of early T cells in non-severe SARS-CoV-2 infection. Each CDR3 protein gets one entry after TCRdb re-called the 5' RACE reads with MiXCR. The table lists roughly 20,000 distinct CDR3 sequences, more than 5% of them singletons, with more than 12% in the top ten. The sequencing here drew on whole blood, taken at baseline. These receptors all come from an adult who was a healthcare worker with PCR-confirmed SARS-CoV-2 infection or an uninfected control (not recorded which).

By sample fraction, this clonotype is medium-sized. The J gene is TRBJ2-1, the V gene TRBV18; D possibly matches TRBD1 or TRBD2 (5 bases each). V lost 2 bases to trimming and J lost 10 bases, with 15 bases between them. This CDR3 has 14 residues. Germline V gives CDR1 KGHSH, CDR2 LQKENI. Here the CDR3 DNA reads TGTGCCAGCTCACCAAGGGACGGAAGACCCGAGCAGTTCTTC. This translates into CASSPRDGRPEQFF.

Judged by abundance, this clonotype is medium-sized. The DNA for the CDR3 is TGTGCAACCGGGCGGGCTTCCTACAATGAGCAGTTCTTC. Translating gives CATGRASYNEQFF. J is TRBJ2-1 and V is TRBV7-6, with D possibly TRBD2 on 5 matching bases. The CDR3 is 13 residues long. Looked up from germline, CDR1 is SGHVS and CDR2 is FNYEAQ.

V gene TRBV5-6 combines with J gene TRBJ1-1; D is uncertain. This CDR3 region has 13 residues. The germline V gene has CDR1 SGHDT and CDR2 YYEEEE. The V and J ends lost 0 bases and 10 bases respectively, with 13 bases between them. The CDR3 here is CASSLVVGPGAFF. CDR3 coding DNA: TGTGCCAGCAGCTTGGTTGTCGGACCGGGAGCTTTCTTT.

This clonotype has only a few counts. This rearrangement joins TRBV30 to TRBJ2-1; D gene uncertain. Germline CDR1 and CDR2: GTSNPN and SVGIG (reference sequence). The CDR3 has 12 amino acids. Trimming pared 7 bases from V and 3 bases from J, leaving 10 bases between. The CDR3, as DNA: TGTGCCTTCGACCCGGACTACAATGAGCAGTTCTTC. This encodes CAFDPDYNEQFF.

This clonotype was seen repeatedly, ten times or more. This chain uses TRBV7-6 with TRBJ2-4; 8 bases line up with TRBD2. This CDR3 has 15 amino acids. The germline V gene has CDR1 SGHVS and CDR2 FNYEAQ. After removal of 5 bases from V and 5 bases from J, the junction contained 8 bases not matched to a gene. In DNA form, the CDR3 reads TGTGCCAGCAGCCGACTCGGGGGGGGCCAAAACATTCAGTACTTC. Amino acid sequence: CASSRLGGGQNIQYF.

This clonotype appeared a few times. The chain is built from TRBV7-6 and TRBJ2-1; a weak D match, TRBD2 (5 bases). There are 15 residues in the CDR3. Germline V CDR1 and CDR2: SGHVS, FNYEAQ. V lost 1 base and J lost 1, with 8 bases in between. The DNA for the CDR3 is TGTGCCAGCAGCTTAGGGACTGAGTCCTACAATGAGCAGTTCTTC. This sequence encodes CASSLGTESYNEQFF.

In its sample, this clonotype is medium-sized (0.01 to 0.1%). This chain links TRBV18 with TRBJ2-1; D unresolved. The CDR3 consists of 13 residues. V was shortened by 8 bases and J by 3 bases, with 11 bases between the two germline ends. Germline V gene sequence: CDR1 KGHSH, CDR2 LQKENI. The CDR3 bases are TGTGCCAGCACCCTAGACATCTACAATGAGCAGTTCTTC. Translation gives CASTLDIYNEQFF. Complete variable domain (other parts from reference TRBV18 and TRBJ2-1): NAGVMQNPRHLVRRRGQEARLRCSPMKGHSHVYWYRQLPEEGLKFMVYLQKENIIDESGMPKERFSAEFPKEGPSILRIQQVVRGDSAAYFCASTLDIYNEQFFGPGTRLTVL.

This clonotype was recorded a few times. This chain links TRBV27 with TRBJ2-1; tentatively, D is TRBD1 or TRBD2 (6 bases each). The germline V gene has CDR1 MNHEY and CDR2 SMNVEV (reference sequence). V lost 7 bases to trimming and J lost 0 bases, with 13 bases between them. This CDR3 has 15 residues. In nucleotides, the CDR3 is TGTGCCAGCAAATCCGAGGGGGGCTCCTACAATGAGCAGTTCTTC. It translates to CASKSEGGSYNEQFF.

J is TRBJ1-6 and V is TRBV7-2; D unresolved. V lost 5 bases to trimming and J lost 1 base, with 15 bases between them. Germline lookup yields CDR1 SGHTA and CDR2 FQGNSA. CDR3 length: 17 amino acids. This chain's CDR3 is CASSLEGLWSYNSPLHF. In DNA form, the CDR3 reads TGTGCCAGCAGCCTAGAGGGATTATGGTCCTATAATTCACCCCTCCACTTT.

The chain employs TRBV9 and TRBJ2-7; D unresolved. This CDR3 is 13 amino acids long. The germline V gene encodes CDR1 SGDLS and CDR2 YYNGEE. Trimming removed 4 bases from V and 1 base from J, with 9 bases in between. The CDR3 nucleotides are TGTGCCAGCAGCATTTCCCCATCCTACGAGCAGTACTTC. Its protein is CASSISPSYEQYF.

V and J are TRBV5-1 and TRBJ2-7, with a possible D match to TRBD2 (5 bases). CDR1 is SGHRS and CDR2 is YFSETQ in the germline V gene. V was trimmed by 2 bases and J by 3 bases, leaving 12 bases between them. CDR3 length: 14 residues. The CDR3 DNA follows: TGCGCCAGCAGCTTCGGGGATGGAGGCTACGAGCAGTACTTC. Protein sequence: CASSFGDGGYEQYF.

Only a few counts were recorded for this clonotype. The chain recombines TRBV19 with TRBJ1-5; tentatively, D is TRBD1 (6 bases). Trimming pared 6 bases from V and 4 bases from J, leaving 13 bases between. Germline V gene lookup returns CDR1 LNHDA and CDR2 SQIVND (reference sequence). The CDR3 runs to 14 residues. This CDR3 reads CASRRQVRNQPQHF. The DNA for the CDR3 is TGTGCCAGTAGACGACAGGTGAGGAATCAGCCCCAGCATTTT. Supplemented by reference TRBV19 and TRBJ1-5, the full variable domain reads DGGITQSPKYLFRKEGQNVTLSCEQNLNHDAMYWYRQDPGQGLRLIYYSQIVNDFQKGDIAEGYSVSREKKESFPLTVTSAQKNPTAFYLCASRRQVRNQPQHFGDGTRLSIL.

The CDR3 protein is CASSVGLAGGDTQYF. CDR3 in DNA: TGTGCCAGCAGCGTTGGACTAGCGGGGGGAGATACGCAGTATTTT. The genes are TRBV9 and TRBJ2-3, with TRBD2 matching 14 bases. V lost 2 bases, J lost 5 bases, and 1 base stayed unmatched. Germline V gives CDR1 SGDLS, CDR2 YYNGEE. The CDR3 covers 15 residues. The whole variable domain, filled in from reference TRBV9 and TRBJ2-3, reads DSGVTQTPKHLITATGQRVTLRCSPRSGDLSVYWYQQSLDQGLQFLIQYYNGEERAKGNILERFSAQQFPDLHSELNLSSLELGDSALYFCASSVGLAGGDTQYFGPGTRLTVL.

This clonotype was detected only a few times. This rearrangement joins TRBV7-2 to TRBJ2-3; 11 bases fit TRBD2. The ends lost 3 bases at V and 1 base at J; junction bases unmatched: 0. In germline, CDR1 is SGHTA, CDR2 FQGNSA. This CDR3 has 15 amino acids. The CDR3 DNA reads TGTGCCAGCAGCTTGGGACTAGCGGGCACAGATACGCAGTATTTT. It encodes CASSLGLAGTDTQYF.

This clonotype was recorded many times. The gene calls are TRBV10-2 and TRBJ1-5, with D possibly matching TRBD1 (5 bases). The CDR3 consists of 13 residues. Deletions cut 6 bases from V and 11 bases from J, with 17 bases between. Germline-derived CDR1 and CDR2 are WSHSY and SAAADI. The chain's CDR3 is CASSVDIAGTQHF. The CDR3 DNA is TGCGCCAGCAGCGTGGACATTGCCGGTACCCAGCATTTT.

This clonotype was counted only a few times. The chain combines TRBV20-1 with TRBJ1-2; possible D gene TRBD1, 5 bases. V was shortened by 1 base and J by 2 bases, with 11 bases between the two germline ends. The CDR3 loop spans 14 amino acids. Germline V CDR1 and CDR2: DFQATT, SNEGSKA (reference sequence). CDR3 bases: TGCAGTGCTAGAGTCGACAGCGTAAACTATGGCTACACCTTC. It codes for CSARVDSVNYGYTF.

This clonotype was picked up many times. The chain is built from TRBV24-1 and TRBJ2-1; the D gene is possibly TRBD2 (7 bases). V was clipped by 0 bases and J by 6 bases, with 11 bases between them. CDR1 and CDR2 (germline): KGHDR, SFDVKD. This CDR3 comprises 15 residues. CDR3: CATSDLRGARNEQFF. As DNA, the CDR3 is TGTGCCACCAGTGATTTGCGGGGGGCGCGCAATGAGCAGTTCTTC.

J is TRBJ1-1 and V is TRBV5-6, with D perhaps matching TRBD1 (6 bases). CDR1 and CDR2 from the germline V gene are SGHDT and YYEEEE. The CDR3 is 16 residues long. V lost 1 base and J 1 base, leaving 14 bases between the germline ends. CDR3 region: CASSLIDRSRNTEAFF. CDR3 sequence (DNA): TGTGCCAGCAGCTTGATTGACAGGTCCAGGAACACTGAAGCTTTCTTT.

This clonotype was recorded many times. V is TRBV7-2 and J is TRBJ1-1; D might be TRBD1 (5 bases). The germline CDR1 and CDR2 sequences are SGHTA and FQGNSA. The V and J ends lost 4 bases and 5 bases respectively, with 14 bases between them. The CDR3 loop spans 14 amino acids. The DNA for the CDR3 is TGTGCCAGCAGCTCAACACTACCAGGGACTGAAGCTTTCTTT. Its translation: CASSSTLPGTEAFF. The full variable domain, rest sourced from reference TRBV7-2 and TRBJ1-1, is GAGVSQSPSNKVTEKGKDVELRCDPISGHTALYWYRQSLGQGLEFLIYFQGNSAPDKSGLPSDRFSAERTGGSVSTLTIQRTQQEDSAVYLCASSSTLPGTEAFFGQGTRLTVV.

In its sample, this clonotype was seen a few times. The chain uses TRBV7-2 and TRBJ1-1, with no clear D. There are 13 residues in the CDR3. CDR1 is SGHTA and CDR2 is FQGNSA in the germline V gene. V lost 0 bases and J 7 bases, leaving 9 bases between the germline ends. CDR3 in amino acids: CASSLASRIEAFF. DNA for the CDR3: TGTGCCAGCAGCTTAGCGTCCCGGATTGAAGCTTTCTTT.

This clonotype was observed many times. The CDR3 bases are TGCAGCGTTCGGCAAAACATTCAGTACTTC. As protein: CSVRQNIQYF. The chain links TRBV29-1 to TRBJ2-4; D is uncertain. This CDR3 spans 10 amino acids. V lost 5 bases to trimming and J lost 5 bases, with 4 bases between them. Germline V gene sequence: CDR1 SQVTM, CDR2 ANQGSEA.

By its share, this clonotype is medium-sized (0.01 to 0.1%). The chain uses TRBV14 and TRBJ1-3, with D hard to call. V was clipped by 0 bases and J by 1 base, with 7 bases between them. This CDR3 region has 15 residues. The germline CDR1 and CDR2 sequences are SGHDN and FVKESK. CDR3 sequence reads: CASSQEETSGNTIYF. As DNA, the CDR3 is TGTGCCAGCAGCCAAGAAGAAACGTCTGGAAACACCATATATTTT.

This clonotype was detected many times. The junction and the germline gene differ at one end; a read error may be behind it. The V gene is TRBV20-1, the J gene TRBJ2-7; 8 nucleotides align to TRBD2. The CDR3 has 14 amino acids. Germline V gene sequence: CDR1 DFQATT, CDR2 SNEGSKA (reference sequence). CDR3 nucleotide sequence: TGCAGTGCGAGAGACCGGGGGGGTTCCTACGAGCAGTACTTC. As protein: CSARDRGGSYEQYF.

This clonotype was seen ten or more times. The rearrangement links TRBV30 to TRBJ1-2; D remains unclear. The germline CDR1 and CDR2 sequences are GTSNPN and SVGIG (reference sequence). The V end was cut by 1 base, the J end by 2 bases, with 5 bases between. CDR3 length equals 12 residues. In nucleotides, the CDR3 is TGTGCCTGGAGTGGGCCGAACTATGGCTACACCTTC. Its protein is CAWSGPNYGYTF.

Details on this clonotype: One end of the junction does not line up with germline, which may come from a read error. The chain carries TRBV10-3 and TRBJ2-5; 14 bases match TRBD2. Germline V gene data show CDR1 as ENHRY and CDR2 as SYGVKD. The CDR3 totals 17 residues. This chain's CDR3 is CAISGTSGGTNQEPQYF. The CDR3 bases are TGTGCCATCAGTGGGACTAGCGGGGGGACTAATCAAGAGCCCCAGTACTTC.

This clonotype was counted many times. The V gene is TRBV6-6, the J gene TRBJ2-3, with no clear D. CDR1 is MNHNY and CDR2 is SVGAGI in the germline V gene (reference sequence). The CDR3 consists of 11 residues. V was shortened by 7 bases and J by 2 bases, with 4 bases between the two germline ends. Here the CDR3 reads CASKYTDTQYF. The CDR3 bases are TGTGCCAGCAAATACACAGATACGCAGTATTTT.

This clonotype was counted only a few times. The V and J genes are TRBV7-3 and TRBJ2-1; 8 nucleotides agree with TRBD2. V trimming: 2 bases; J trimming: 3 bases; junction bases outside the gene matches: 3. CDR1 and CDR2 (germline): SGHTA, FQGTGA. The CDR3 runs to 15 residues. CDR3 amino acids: CASSLERGIYNEQFF. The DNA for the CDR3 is TGTGCCAGCAGCTTAGAGCGGGGGATCTACAATGAGCAGTTCTTC.

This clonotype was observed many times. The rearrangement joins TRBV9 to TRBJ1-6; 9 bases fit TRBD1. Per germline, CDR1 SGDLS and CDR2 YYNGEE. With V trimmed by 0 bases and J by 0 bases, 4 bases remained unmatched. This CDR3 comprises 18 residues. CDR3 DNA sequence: TGTGCCAGCAGCGTAGGCGCGACAGGGGGCTCCTATAATTCACCCCTCCACTTT. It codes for CASSVGATGGSYNSPLHF.